One TCR beta chain is described in this entry. Its antigen is not known. The record originates from a study of response to subunit inactivated influenza vaccine. Study-level findings and limits: Authors suggested few new T cells are recruited by each seasonal influenza vaccination.

TCRdb re-called the RT-PCR reads with MiXCR, one entry per CDR3 protein. The table includes approximately 530,000 distinct CDR3 sequences, 6.5% to 8% detected once. The CDR3 sequence is 14 residues long. The V end lost 1 base, the J end lost 6 bases, and 10 bases lay between the germline ends. CDR1 and CDR2 (germline): SGDLS, YYNGEE. The gene calls are TRBV9 and TRBJ2-2; D may be TRBD1 (6 bases). The sequences come from PBMCs from blood, collected roughly 24 months after vaccination. This clonotype was obtained from a man between 50 and 75 years old who received an inactivated influenza vaccine. The CDR3 is CASSVNRESGELFF. CDR3 sequence (DNA): TGTGCCAGCAGCGTAAACAGGGAATCCGGGGAGCTGTTTTTT.